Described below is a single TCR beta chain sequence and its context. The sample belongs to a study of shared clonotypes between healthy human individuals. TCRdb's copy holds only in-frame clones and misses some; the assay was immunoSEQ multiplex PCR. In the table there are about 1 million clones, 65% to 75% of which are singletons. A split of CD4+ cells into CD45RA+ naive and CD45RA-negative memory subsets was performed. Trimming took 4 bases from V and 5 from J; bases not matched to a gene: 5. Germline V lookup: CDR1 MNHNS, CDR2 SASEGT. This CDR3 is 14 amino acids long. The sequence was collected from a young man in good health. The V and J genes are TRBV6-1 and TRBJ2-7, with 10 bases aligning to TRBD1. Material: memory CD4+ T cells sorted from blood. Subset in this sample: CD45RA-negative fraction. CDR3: CASSVTGTGDEQYF. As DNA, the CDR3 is TGTGCCAGCAGTGTAACCGGGACAGGGGACGAGCAGTACTTC.